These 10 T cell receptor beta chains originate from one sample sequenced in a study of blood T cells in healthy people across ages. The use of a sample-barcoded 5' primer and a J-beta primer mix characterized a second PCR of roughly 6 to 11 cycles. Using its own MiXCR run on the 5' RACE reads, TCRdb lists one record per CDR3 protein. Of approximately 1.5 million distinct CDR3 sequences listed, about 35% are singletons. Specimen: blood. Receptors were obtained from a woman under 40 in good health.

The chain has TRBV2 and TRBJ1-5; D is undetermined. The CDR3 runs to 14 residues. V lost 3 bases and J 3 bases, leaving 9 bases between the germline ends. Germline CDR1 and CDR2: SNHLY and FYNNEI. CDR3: CASSDISDNQPQHF. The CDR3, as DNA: TGTGCCAGCAGTGATATCTCCGACAATCAGCCCCAGCATTTT.

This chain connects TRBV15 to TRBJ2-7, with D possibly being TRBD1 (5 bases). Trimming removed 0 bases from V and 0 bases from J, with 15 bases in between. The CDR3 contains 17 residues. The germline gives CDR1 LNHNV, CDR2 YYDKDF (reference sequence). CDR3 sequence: CATSREPSGRASYEQYF. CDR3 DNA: TGTGCCACCAGCAGAGAACCCAGTGGCAGGGCCTCCTACGAGCAGTACTTC.

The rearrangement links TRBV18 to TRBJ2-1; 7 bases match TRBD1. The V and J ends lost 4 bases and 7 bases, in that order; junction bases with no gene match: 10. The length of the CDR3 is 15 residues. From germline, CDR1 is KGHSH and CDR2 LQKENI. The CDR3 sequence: CASSQRGRSENEQFF. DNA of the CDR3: TGTGCCAGCTCACAGAGGGGGCGATCTGAGAATGAGCAGTTCTTC.

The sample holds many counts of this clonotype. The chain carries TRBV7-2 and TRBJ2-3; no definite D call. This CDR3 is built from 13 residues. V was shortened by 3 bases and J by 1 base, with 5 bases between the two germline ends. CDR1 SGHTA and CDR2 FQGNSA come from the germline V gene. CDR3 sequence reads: CASSLPGTDTQYF. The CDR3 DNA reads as TGTGCCAGCAGCTTGCCGGGCACAGATACGCAGTATTTT.

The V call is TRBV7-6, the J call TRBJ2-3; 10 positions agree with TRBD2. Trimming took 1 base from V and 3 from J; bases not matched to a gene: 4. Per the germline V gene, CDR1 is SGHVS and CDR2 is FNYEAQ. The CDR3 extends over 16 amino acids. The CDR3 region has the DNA TGTGCCAGCAGCTTAGGTAGCGGGGGGAAAACAGATACGCAGTATTTT. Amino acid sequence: CASSLGSGGKTDTQYF. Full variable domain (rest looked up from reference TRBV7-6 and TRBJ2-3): GAGVSQSPRYKVTKRGQDVALRCDPISGHVSLYWYRQALGQGPEFLTYFNYEAQQDKSGLPNDRFSAERPEGSISTLTIQRTEQRDSAMYRCASSLGSGGKTDTQYFGPGTRLTVL.

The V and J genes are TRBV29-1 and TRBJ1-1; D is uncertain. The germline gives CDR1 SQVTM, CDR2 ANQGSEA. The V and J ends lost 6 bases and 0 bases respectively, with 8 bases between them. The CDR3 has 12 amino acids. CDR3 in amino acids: CSVGRMNTEAFF. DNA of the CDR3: TGCAGCGTGGGCCGCATGAACACTGAAGCTTTCTTT. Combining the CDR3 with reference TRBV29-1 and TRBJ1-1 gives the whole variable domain SAVISQKPSRDICQRGTSLTIQCQVDSQVTMMFWYRQQPGQSLTLIATANQGSEATYESGFVIDKFPISRPNLTFSTLTVSNMSPEDSSIYLCSVGRMNTEAFFGQGTRLTVV.

DNA of the CDR3: TGTGCCAGCAGCTTAATGGCCGGACAGGGGACTAAGTACTTC. It encodes CASSLMAGQGTKYF. J is TRBJ2-5 and V is TRBV7-3; 9 bases agree with TRBD1. The length of the CDR3 is 14 residues. Trimming took 1 base from V and 12 from J; bases not matched to a gene: 9. Germline-derived CDR1 and CDR2 are SGHTA and FQGTGA. The whole variable domain, filled in from reference TRBV7-3 and TRBJ2-5, reads GAGVSQTPSNKVTEKGKYVELRCDPISGHTALYWYRQSLGQGPEFLIYFQGTGAADDSGLPNDRFFAVRPEGSVSTLKIQRTERGDSAVYLCASSLMAGQGTKYFGPGTRLLVL.

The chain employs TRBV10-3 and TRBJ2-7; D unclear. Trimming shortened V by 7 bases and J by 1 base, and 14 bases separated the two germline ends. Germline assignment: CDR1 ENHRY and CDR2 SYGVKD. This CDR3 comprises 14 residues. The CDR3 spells CAITDGSTSYEQYF. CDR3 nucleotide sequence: TGTGCCATCACGGACGGGTCTACATCCTACGAGCAGTACTTC.

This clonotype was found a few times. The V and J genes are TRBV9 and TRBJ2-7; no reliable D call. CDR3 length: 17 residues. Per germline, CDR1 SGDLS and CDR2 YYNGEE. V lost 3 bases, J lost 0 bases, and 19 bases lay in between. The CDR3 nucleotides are TGTGCCAGCAGCGGGACGCGTGAATCGGTGGGCTCCTACGAGCAGTACTTC. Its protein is CASSGTRESVGSYEQYF.

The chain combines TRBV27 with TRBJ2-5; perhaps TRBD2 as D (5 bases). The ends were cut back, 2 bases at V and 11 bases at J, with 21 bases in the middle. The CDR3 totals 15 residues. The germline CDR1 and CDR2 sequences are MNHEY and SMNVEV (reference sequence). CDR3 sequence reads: CASSLRAVQINEQYF. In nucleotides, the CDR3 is TGTGCCAGCAGTTTAAGAGCGGTTCAGATAAATGAGCAGTACTTC.